This T cell receptor (beta chain) was identified in a study of CD8+CD57+ T cells in acquired aplastic anemia. Patients chosen for sequencing had CD8+CD57+ cells that had expanded, as shown by flow cytometry. Every patient presented with severe acquired aplastic anemia. All patients were therapy-naive when blood was sampled. A word on this clonotype: Its antigen is as yet unknown.

Genomic DNA, the template, was used for profiling of the TCR beta VDJ and CDR3. In TCRdb, the reads were re-called with MiXCR into one record per CDR3 protein. Found here are around 200,000 distinct CDR3 sequences, 60% to 80% of them singletons; the top ten hold roughly 53%. V shed 3 bases and J shed 6 bases, with 14 bases lying between them. Germline V lookup: CDR1 SGHAT, CDR2 FQNNGV. There are 14 residues in the CDR3. Study findings and constraints: No significant patient-versus-control difference appeared in CD8+ Simpson's diversity. A set of 25 to 35 CD8+ CDR3 sequences was shared between patients and controls, and these sequences appeared highly expressed in patients.

The chain couples TRBV11-2 to TRBJ2-5; weak D call: TRBD2 (5 bases). This clonotype was sampled from a human donor with aplastic anemia. Source material: sorted CD4+, CD8+, or CD8+CD57+ T cells (not recorded which) from PBMCs. The CDR3 DNA reads TGTGCCAGCAGCTTTGATGAGGGTAAAAAGACCCAGTACTTC. This gives the protein CASSFDEGKKTQYF. The variable domain in full, with the rest retrieved from reference TRBV11-2 and TRBJ2-5, is EAGVAQSPRYKIIEKRQSVAFWCNPISGHATLYWYQQILGQGPKLLIQFQNNGVVDDSQLPKDRFSAERLKGVDSTLKIQPAKLEDSAVYLCASSFDEGKKTQYFGPGTRLLVL.